These 11 T cell receptor beta chains were sequenced from one sample in a study of blood T cell repertoires in COVID-19. TCRdb keeps only in-frame clones here, not all; method: immunoSEQ multiplex PCR. Seen here are about 60,000 clones, roughly 88% observed once, and the top ten hold about 4.9%. The sample was peripheral blood. These receptors came from a man aged 55 to 70 with acute or convalescent COVID-19.

The V and J genes are TRBV2 and TRBJ2-7, with 8 bases identical to TRBD1. The length of the CDR3 is 11 residues. V lost 5 bases, J lost 13 bases, and 7 bases stayed unmatched. The germline V gene encodes CDR1 SNHLY and CDR2 FYNNEI. In DNA, the CDR3 is TGTGCCAGCAGTACAGCAGGACAGGGCTACTTC. It translates to CASSTAGQGYF. The entire variable domain, with the rest obtained from reference TRBV2 and TRBJ2-7, is as follows: EPEVTQTPSHQVTQMGQEVILRCVPISNHLYFYWYRQILGQKVEFLVSFYNNEISEKSEIFDDQFSVERPDGSNFTLKIRSTKLEDSAMYFCASSTAGQGYFGPGTRLTVT.

The chain combines TRBV7-6 with TRBJ1-1; weak D call: TRBD1 (5 bases). Germline assignment: CDR1 SGHVS and CDR2 FNYEAQ. V was trimmed by 2 bases and J by 2 bases, leaving 9 bases between them. The CDR3 runs to 14 residues. CDR3 loop: CASSLNQGNTEAFF. DNA for the CDR3: TGTGCCAGCAGCTTAAACCAGGGTAACACTGAAGCTTTCTTT.

The chain has TRBV5-1 and TRBJ2-3, with 7 nucleotides matching TRBD2. Germline lookup yields CDR1 SGHRS and CDR2 YFSETQ. CDR3 length: 16 residues. The V segment lost 0 bases and the J segment 3 bases; nucleotides outside the gene matches: 7. CDR3 sequence: CASSLGLAEWTDTQYF. DNA for the CDR3: TGCGCCAGCAGCTTGGGACTAGCAGAATGGACAGATACGCAGTATTTT.

This clone appeared a single time. The CDR3 region has the DNA TGTGCCAGCTCACCGCGATGGGACATTGATCAGCCCCAGCATTTT. Amino acids: CASSPRWDIDQPQHF. The genes are TRBV18 and TRBJ1-5, with a tentative D call TRBD1 (6 bases). Per the germline V gene, CDR1 is KGHSH and CDR2 is LQKENI. There are 15 residues in the CDR3. V lost 3 bases, J lost 5 bases, and 14 bases lay in between.

The chain couples TRBV25-1 to TRBJ2-1; 7 bases are a match to TRBD2. J lost 5 bases, V lost 5 bases, and 6 bases had no gene match. The germline V gene has CDR1 MGHDK and CDR2 SYGVNS. The CDR3 extends over 14 amino acids. The CDR3 region has the DNA TGTGCCAGCAGTAACGGGGGGAGAAACAATGAGCAGTTCTTC. It is translated as CASSNGGRNNEQFF.

The V gene is TRBV14, the J gene TRBJ2-7, with 9 bases that match TRBD2. The germline gives CDR1 SGHDN, CDR2 FVKESK. V was clipped by 4 bases and J by 2 bases; unmatched bases: 15. This CDR3 comprises 18 residues. DNA of the CDR3: TGTGCCAGCAGCCCAGAGAGGGTTGCGGGAGGGGTAACCTACGAGCAGTACTTC. Translation gives CASSPERVAGGVTYEQYF.

The chain is built from TRBV28 and TRBJ1-3; TRBD1 matches at 9 bases. Germline lookup yields CDR1 MDHEN and CDR2 SYDVKM. CDR3 size: 16 residues. After removal of 5 bases from V and 3 bases from J, the junction contained 8 bases not matched to a gene. The DNA of the CDR3 is TGTGCCAGCAGTACAGGGACAGGGCTCCTTGGAAACACCATATATTTT. Residues: CASSTGTGLLGNTIYF. The whole variable domain, remainder taken from reference TRBV28 and TRBJ1-3, is DVKVTQSSRYLVKRTGEKVFLECVQDMDHENMFWYRQDPGLGLRLIYFSYDVKMKEKGDIPEGYSVSREKKERFSLILESASTNQTSMYLCASSTGTGLLGNTIYFGEGSWLTVV.

This clone was observed a single time. The chain has TRBV18 and TRBJ2-1, with TRBD1 identical over 12 bases. The CDR3 is 15 amino acids. Per germline, CDR1 KGHSH and CDR2 LQKENI. The V and J ends lost 6 bases and 4 bases, in that order; junction bases with no gene match: 4. CDR3 bases: TGTGCCAGCTCTTCGGGACAGGGGGCATACAATGAGCAGTTCTTC. As protein: CASSSGQGAYNEQFF. Together with reference TRBV18 and TRBJ2-1, the CDR3 gives the full variable domain: NAGVMQNPRHLVRRRGQEARLRCSPMKGHSHVYWYRQLPEEGLKFMVYLQKENIIDESGMPKERFSAEFPKEGPSILRIQQVVRGDSAAYFCASSSGQGAYNEQFFGPGTRLTVL.

This clone came up once. The chain combines TRBV6-5 with TRBJ2-7, with no clear D. In germline, CDR1 is MNHEY, CDR2 SVGAGI. CDR3 length: 13 residues. V was shortened by 0 bases and J by 5 bases, with 8 bases between the two germline ends. CDR3 region: CASSYSTGHEQYF. CDR3 coding DNA: TGTGCCAGCAGTTACTCGACGGGTCACGAGCAGTACTTC.

V gene TRBV27 combines with J gene TRBJ2-1, with TRBD2 matching 10 bases. V trimming: 6 bases; J trimming: 2 bases; junction bases outside the gene matches: 10. Looked up from germline, CDR1 is MNHEY and CDR2 is SMNVEV (reference sequence). CDR3 length: 17 amino acids. The CDR3 DNA follows: TGTGCCAGCAGCCCCCTTACCGGGACTAGCGCCTACAATGAGCAGTTCTTC. It codes for CASSPLTGTSAYNEQFF.

V and J are TRBV6-6 and TRBJ2-7; the match to TRBD2 covers 7 bases. V lost 6 bases and J lost 2; bases outside the gene matches: 10. The germline V gene has CDR1 MNHNY and CDR2 SVGAGI (reference sequence). This CDR3 has 15 amino acids. The CDR3 DNA is TGTGCCAGCAGCCCAAGGGATCGGGGGGCCTACGAGCAGTACTTC. Residues: CASSPRDRGAYEQYF.